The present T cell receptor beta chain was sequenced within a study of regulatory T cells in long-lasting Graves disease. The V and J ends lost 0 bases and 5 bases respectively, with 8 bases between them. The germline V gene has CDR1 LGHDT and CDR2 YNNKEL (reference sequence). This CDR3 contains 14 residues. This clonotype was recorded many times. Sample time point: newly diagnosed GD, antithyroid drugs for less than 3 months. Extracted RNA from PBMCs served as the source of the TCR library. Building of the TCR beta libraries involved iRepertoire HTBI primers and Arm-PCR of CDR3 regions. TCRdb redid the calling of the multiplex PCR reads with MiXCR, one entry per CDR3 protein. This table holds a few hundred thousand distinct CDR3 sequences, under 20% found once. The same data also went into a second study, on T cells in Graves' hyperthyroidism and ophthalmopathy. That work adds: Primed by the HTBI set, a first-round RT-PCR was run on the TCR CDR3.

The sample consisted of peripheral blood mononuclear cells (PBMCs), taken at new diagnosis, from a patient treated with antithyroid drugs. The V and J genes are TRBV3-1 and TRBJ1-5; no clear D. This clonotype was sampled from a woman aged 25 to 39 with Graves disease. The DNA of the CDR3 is TGTGCCAGCAGCCAAGAAGGCGGCCATCAGCCCCAGCATTTT. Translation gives CASSQEGGHQPQHF. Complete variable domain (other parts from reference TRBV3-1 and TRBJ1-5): DTAVSQTPKYLVTQMGNDKSIKCEQNLGHDTMYWYKQDSKKFLKIMFSYNNKELIINETVPNRFSPKSPDKAHLNLHINSLELGDSAVYFCASSQEGGHQPQHFGDGTRLSIL.